What follows are 24 T cell receptor beta chains derived from one specimen sequenced in a study of graft-versus-host responses after intestinal transplantation. These receptors are not linked to any known antigen. The table came from immunoSEQ multiplex PCR; TCRdb's copy has only in-frame clones and leaves some out. The sample lists around 100,000 clones; 90% to 95% were seen once. This sample comprised unstimulated CD8+ T cells sorted from spleen or lymph node cells, obtained before intestinal transplant. The source of these receptors is a human donor who received an intestinal transplant.

The rearrangement uses TRBV27 and TRBJ2-7; D gene unclear. The CDR3 consists of 11 residues. Germline-derived CDR1 and CDR2 are MNHEY and SMNVEV (reference sequence). V was trimmed by 6 bases and J by 6 bases, leaving 9 bases between them. CDR3: CASSSGPEQYF. CDR3 nucleotides: TGTGCCAGCAGCTCCGGACCCGAGCAGTACTTC.

This chain connects TRBV19 to TRBJ2-3; 8 nucleotides line up with TRBD2. The CDR3 covers 15 residues. Germline trimming cut 8 bases from V and 0 bases from J; bases unmatched to any gene: 7. Germline values: CDR1 LNHDA, CDR2 SQIVND (reference sequence). This chain's CDR3 is CASRFSGVSTDTQYF. The CDR3 nucleotides read TGTGCCAGTCGGTTTAGCGGGGTTAGCACAGATACGCAGTATTTT.

V is TRBV19 and J is TRBJ1-1; no clear D gene. There are 12 residues in the CDR3. V was pared by 1 base and J by 5 bases, with 5 bases between. Germline CDR1 reads LNHDA; CDR2 reads SQIVND (reference sequence). The DNA of the CDR3 is TGTGCCAGTAGTATAGGGCGGACTGAAGCTTTCTTT. This encodes CASSIGRTEAFF.

The chain employs TRBV23-1 and TRBJ2-5; D is possibly TRBD1 (6 bases). TRBV23-1 is identified as an open reading frame with a role that is uncertain. Trimming pared 6 bases from V and 5 bases from J, leaving 25 bases between. The CDR3 contains 17 residues. CDR3 sequence reads: CASRLRTEGLFKETQYF. CDR3 nucleotide sequence: TGCGCCAGCAGACTAAGGACAGAGGGGCTTTTCAAGGAGACCCAGTACTTC.

This rearrangement joins TRBV10-2 to TRBJ2-7; 7 nucleotides match TRBD1. Looked up from germline, CDR1 is WSHSY and CDR2 is SAAADI. This CDR3 has 14 residues. V lost 4 bases to trimming and J lost 3 bases; unmatched junction nucleotides: 6. The CDR3 nucleotides read TGCGCCAGCAGTGGGTTCCGGGACAGCTACGAGCAGTACTTC. Residues: CASSGFRDSYEQYF.

A note on this clone: Other DNA sequences in the same sample also yield this CDR3. The chain couples TRBV9 to TRBJ1-5, with D uncertain. The CDR3 has 14 residues. V lost 0 bases, J lost 0 bases, and 4 bases lay in between. Germline V gene data show CDR1 as SGDLS and CDR2 as YYNGEE. Here the CDR3 DNA reads TGTGCCAGCAGCGTAGGCTTTAGCAATCAGCCCCAGCATTTT. Translation: CASSVGFSNQPQHF.

Here the CDR3 DNA reads TGTGCCAGCAGCGCACGGGGGGCGAGCACAGATACGCAGTATTTT. This translates into CASSARGASTDTQYF. The chain is built from TRBV7-9 and TRBJ2-3; tentative D call: TRBD2 (7 bases). V lost 5 bases and J lost 0, with 12 bases in between. The V gene's germline CDR1 is SEHNR and CDR2 FQNEAQ (reference sequence). The CDR3 sequence is 15 residues long.

V is TRBV7-9 and J is TRBJ2-5, with TRBD2 matching over 14 bases. The CDR3 spans 17 residues. Looked up from germline, CDR1 is SEHNR and CDR2 is FQNEAQ (reference sequence). The V segment lost 5 bases and the J segment 5 bases; nucleotides outside the gene matches: 10. CDR3 bases: TGTGCCAGCAGCCCACGCCGACTAGCGGGGGGGCCCGAGACCCAGTACTTC. Amino acid sequence: CASSPRRLAGGPETQYF.

V and J are TRBV27 and TRBJ2-5; possible D gene TRBD1, 6 bases. V was trimmed by 2 bases and J by 5 bases, leaving 15 bases between them. CDR1 and CDR2 from the germline V gene are MNHEY and SMNVEV (reference sequence). This CDR3 is built from 15 residues. The CDR3 region is CASSLGGAGHETQYF. CDR3 DNA sequence: TGTGCCAGCAGTTTAGGGGGCGCAGGGCACGAGACCCAGTACTTC.

This clone was recorded once. The chain combines TRBV2 with TRBJ1-5, with D unclear. CDR3 length: 11 amino acids. Germline V gene sequence: CDR1 SNHLY, CDR2 FYNNEI. V shed 8 bases and J shed 3 bases, with 5 bases lying between them. The CDR3 is CASGDNQPQHF. DNA for the CDR3: TGTGCCAGCGGCGACAATCAGCCCCAGCATTTT.

The genes are TRBV5-5 and TRBJ2-1, with unresolved D. Deletions cut 4 bases from V and 3 bases from J, with 5 bases between. The CDR3 runs to 12 residues. In germline, CDR1 is SGHKS, CDR2 YYEKEE (reference sequence). The CDR3 DNA reads TGTGCCAGCAGCCCCGGCTACAATGAGCAGTTCTTC. This translates into CASSPGYNEQFF. The full variable domain, in which reference TRBV5-5 and TRBJ2-1 provide the parts outside the CDR3, is DAGVTQSPTHLIKTRGQQVTLRCSPISGHKSVSWYQQVLGQGPQFIFQYYEKEERGRGNFPDRFSARQFPNYSSELNVNALLLGDSALYLCASSPGYNEQFFGPGTRLTVL.

The chain has TRBV7-8 and TRBJ2-3; the match to TRBD1 covers 8 bases. V shed 2 bases and J 0 bases; nucleotides not matched to a gene: 4. Per germline, CDR1 SGHVS and CDR2 FQNEAQ. This CDR3 spans 16 amino acids. DNA for the CDR3: TGTGCCAGCAGCTTATTCGGACAGGGTAGCACAGATACGCAGTATTTT. It specifies CASSLFGQGSTDTQYF.

This rearrangement joins TRBV4-1 to TRBJ2-7, with TRBD1 matching over 7 bases. V was pared by 4 bases and J by 2 bases, with 8 bases of the junction left unmatched. Per the germline V gene, CDR1 is MGHRA and CDR2 is YSYEKL. This CDR3 has 15 amino acids. The CDR3 DNA sequence: TGCGCCAGCAGCCGAGCAACTGGACAGGCCTACGAGCAGTACTTC. Its protein is CASSRATGQAYEQYF.

The V and J genes are TRBV5-5 and TRBJ2-7; D tentatively fits TRBD1 or TRBD2 (5 bases each). This CDR3 has 15 residues. Trimming cost V 3 bases and J 3 bases, with 16 bases left between them. CDR1 is SGHKS, CDR2 YYEKEE, per germline (reference sequence). Here the CDR3 DNA reads TGTGCCAGCAGCTGGGGACGGGGTGGGGACTACGAGCAGTACTTC. Its protein is CASSWGRGGDYEQYF.

This clone was seen a few times. V usage is TRBV4-1 and J usage is TRBJ1-6; no clear D. This CDR3 region has 15 residues. Germline CDR1 MGHRA, CDR2 YSYEKL. V was cut by 1 base and J by 7 bases, with 11 bases left in between. The CDR3 loop is CASSQVGQQNSPLHF. In nucleotides, the CDR3 is TGCGCCAGCAGCCAAGTTGGTCAGCAAAATTCACCCCTCCACTTT.

The J gene is TRBJ2-7, the V gene TRBV19; D may be TRBD1 or TRBD2 (5 bases each). CDR3 size: 13 residues. CDR1 is LNHDA, CDR2 SQIVND, per germline (reference sequence). The ends were cut back, 0 bases at V and 3 bases at J, with 6 bases in the middle. The CDR3 DNA reads as TGTGCCAGTAGTATAGATGGGGGCTACGAGCAGTACTTC. It translates to CASSIDGGYEQYF.

The CDR3 DNA sequence: TGTGCCAGCAGCCGACCCCGGGGCCCGAACACTGAAGCTTTCTTT. Protein: CASSRPRGPNTEAFF. This sequence joins TRBV4-2 and TRBJ1-1, with a weak D call TRBD1 (5 bases). Trimming took 4 bases from V and 1 from J, leaving 13 bases between them. CDR3 length equals 15 residues. CDR1 and CDR2 (germline): LGHNA, YNFKEQ.

The chain joins TRBV7-6 to TRBJ2-2, with 10 bases identical to TRBD2. The CDR3 consists of 17 residues. V lost 3 bases to trimming and J lost 3 bases; unmatched junction nucleotides: 7. Germline CDR1 SGHVS, CDR2 FNYEAQ. The CDR3 protein is CASSFSSGGADTGELFF. The DNA for the CDR3 is TGTGCCAGCAGCTTCTCCAGCGGGGGGGCCGACACCGGGGAGCTGTTTTTT.

The chain is built from TRBV11-2 and TRBJ2-7; D not certain. The CDR3 loop spans 13 amino acids. The V gene lost 3 bases and the J gene lost 0 bases, with 6 bases spanning the gap. Germline V gene lookup returns CDR1 SGHAT and CDR2 FQNNGV. The CDR3 coding sequence is TGTGCCAGCAGCTTCGGCGGCTCCTACGAGCAGTACTTC. The encoded protein is CASSFGGSYEQYF. The whole variable domain, remainder taken from reference TRBV11-2 and TRBJ2-7, is EAGVAQSPRYKIIEKRQSVAFWCNPISGHATLYWYQQILGQGPKLLIQFQNNGVVDDSQLPKDRFSAERLKGVDSTLKIQPAKLEDSAVYLCASSFGGSYEQYFGPGTRLTVT.

This sequence joins TRBV6-5 and TRBJ2-1; 7 bases are a match to TRBD2. The CDR3 consists of 15 residues. CDR1 and CDR2 (germline): MNHEY, SVGAGI. The junction had 8 bases not matched to a gene; V was cut back by 2 bases and J by 7 bases. CDR3 loop: CASSYQVLADNEQFF. The CDR3 bases are TGTGCCAGCAGTTACCAGGTGCTAGCGGATAATGAGCAGTTCTTC.

This clone was recorded only once. The DNA for the CDR3 is TGTGCCAGCAGCCAAGAAAACTTCCACTCCGAGCAGTACTTC. Residues: CASSQENFHSEQYF. The J gene is TRBJ2-5, the V gene TRBV14; D gene uncertain. The J call is uncertain, as TRBJ2-7 better fits the DNA end. CDR1 SGHDN and CDR2 FVKESK come from the germline V gene. This CDR3 spans 14 amino acids.

CDR3 amino acids: CSAGGGYTF. The CDR3 DNA is TGCAGTGCTGGGGGGGGCTACACCTTC. The V call is TRBV20-1, the J call TRBJ1-2; D is perhaps TRBD1 (5 bases). CDR1 and CDR2 (germline): DFQATT, SNEGSKA (reference sequence). The V end was cut by 5 bases, the J end by 8 bases, with 6 bases between. The CDR3 has 9 residues.

This clone showed up just a few times. This chain connects TRBV5-4 to TRBJ1-2, with 8 bases matching TRBD1. The CDR3 has 16 residues. Germline V CDR1 and CDR2: SGHNT, YYREEE (reference sequence). The V and J ends lost 5 bases and 2 bases, in that order; junction bases with no gene match: 11. DNA for the CDR3: TGTGCCAGCAGATCCGCGGTGTGGGACAGGAACTATGGCTACACCTTC. It encodes CASRSAVWDRNYGYTF.

The J gene is TRBJ1-4, the V gene TRBV6-1; possible D gene TRBD1, 5 bases. V shed 3 bases and J shed 5 bases, with 19 bases lying between them. The CDR3 is made up of 17 amino acids. Germline V gives CDR1 MNHNS, CDR2 SASEGT. The CDR3: CASSDSLLGAGNEKLFF. In DNA, the CDR3 is TGTGCCAGCAGTGATTCGCTCCTCGGAGCAGGGAATGAAAAACTGTTTTTT.